This T cell receptor beta chain was documented in a study of cytomegalovirus exposure and HLA in healthy donors. Study results and limitations: There were over 150 TCR beta chains listed as cytomegalovirus-associated.

Concerning this clone itself: What it recognizes is unknown.

Clones were sequenced by immunoSEQ multiplex PCR, and TCRdb holds only the in-frame ones, with some missing. The table has roughly 150,000 clones, about 82% seen once; the top ten hold over 2%. This clonotype was sampled from a young man in good health and CMV-seropositive. What was sequenced was PBMCs.

Here the CDR3 reads CASSLGQVDTEAFF. CDR3 coding DNA: TGTGCCAGCAGCTTGGGACAGGTGGACACTGAAGCTTTCTTT. This rearrangement joins TRBV5-6 to TRBJ1-1, with a possible D match to TRBD1 (6 bases). V was clipped by 0 bases and J by 3 bases, with 9 bases between them. Per germline, CDR1 SGHDT and CDR2 YYEEEE. The length of the CDR3 is 14 residues.